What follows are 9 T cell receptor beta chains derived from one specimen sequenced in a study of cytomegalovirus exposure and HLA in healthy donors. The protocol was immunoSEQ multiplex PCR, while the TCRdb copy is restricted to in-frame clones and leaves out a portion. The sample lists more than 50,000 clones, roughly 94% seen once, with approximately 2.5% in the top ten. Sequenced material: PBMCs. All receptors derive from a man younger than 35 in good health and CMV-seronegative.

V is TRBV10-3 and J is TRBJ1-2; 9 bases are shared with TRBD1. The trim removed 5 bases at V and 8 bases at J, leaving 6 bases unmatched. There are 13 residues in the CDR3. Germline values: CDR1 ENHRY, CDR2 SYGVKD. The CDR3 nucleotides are TGTGCCATCAGTTGGGACAGGGCTGCCGGCTACACCTTC. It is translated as CAISWDRAAGYTF.

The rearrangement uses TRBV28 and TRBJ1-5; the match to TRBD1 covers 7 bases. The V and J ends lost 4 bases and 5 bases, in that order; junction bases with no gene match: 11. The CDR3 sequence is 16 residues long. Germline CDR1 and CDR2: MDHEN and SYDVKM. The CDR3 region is CASSYTDRDWDQPQHF. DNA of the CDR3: TGTGCCAGCAGTTACACAGACAGGGACTGGGATCAGCCCCAGCATTTT.

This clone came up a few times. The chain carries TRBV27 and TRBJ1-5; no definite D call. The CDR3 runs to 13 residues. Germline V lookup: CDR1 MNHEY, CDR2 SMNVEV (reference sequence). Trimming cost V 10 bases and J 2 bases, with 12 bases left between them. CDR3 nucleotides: TGTGCCATCCCACGGGGAGGCAATCAGCCCCAGCATTTT. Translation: CAIPRGGNQPQHF.

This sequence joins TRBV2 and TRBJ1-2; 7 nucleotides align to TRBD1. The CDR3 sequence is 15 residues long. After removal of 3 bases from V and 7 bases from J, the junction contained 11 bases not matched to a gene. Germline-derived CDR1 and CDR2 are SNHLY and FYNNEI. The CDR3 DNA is TGTGCCAGCAGTGACGGACAGGTCCTTCTAGGTGGCTACACCTTC. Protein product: CASSDGQVLLGGYTF.

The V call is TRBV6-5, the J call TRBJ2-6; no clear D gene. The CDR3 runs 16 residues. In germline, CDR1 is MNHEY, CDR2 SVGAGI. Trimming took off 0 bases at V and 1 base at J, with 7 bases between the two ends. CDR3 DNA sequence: TGTGCCAGCAGTTACTCTCGGAGTTCTGGGGCCAACGTCCTGACTTTC. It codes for CASSYSRSSGANVLTF.

The CDR3 region is CASSSFYGQGELILSYEQYF. The CDR3, as DNA: TGTGCCAGCAGTTCTTTCTATGGACAGGGGGAGTTAATTCTCTCCTACGAGCAGTACTTC. The chain has TRBV28 and TRBJ2-7; 10 bases line up with TRBD1. The J segment lost 0 bases and the V segment lost 4 bases, leaving 18 bases of the junction unmatched. Germline V CDR1 and CDR2: MDHEN, SYDVKM. The CDR3 runs 20 residues. The full variable domain, completed using reference TRBV28 and TRBJ2-7, is DVKVTQSSRYLVKRTGEKVFLECVQDMDHENMFWYRQDPGLGLRLIYFSYDVKMKEKGDIPEGYSVSREKKERFSLILESASTNQTSMYLCASSSFYGQGELILSYEQYFGPGTRLTVT.

This chain's CDR3 is CASSPMETAGGSQHF. The DNA of the CDR3 is TGTGCCAGCTCCCCAATGGAGACAGCCGGAGGGAGCCAGCATTTT. The chain recombines TRBV2 with TRBJ1-5, with D possibly matching TRBD1 (5 bases). Germline values: CDR1 SNHLY, CDR2 FYNNEI. There are 15 residues in the CDR3. V was trimmed by 8 bases and J by 12 bases, leaving 26 bases between them.

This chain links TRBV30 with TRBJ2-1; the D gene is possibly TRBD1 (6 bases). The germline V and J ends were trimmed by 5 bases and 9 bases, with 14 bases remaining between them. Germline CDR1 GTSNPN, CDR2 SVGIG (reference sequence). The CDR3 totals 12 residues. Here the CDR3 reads CAWSSGDGEQFF. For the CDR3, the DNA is TGTGCCTGGTCATCAGGGGACGGTGAGCAGTTCTTC.

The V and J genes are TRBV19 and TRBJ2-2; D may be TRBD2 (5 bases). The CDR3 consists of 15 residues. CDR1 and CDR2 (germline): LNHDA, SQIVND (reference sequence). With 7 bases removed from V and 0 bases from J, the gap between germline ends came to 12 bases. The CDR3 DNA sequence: TGTGCCAGTAACCCGGGGTACGCGAACACCGGGGAGCTGTTTTTT. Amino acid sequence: CASNPGYANTGELFF.